This T cell receptor (beta chain) was recorded in a study of blood T cell repertoires in COVID-19. For the study at large: T cells, B-cell-depleted T cells, or PBMCs provided the cDNA or gDNA that served as material.

Per the original data handling: For nucleated cells, counts were estimated from reference gene primer amplification. Measured with immunoSEQ multiplex PCR; TCRdb has only the in-frame clones, and not every one. V and J calls and clone size come straight from that table; D and trimming were deduced from the DNA. The data hold 70,000 or so clones, with 75% to 85% observed a single time. Trimming pared 2 bases from V and 4 bases from J, leaving 9 bases between. The CDR3 contains 13 residues. Germline CDR1 and CDR2: MDHEN and SYDVKM. The sequencing input was peripheral blood. The chain is built from TRBV28 and TRBJ2-7; D might be TRBD1 (6 bases). This TCR derives from a human donor in a cohort sampled during active COVID-19. As DNA, the CDR3 is TGTGCCAGCAGTTTACTACAGGGTTACGAGCAGTACTTC. Protein: CASSLLQGYEQYF.